In this sample, the clone carrying this TCR beta chain turned up many times. This sample is drawn from a study of blood T cells in healthy people across ages. Primed by a sample-barcoded 5' primer and a J-beta primer mix, a second PCR proceeded for 7 to 11 cycles. Using its own MiXCR run on the 5' RACE reads, TCRdb lists one record per CDR3 protein. Here the sample spans hundreds of thousands of distinct CDR3 sequences, over 20% being singletons. The germline gives CDR1 SGHTA, CDR2 FQGNSA. The germline V and J ends were trimmed by 2 bases and 6 bases, with 8 bases remaining between them. CDR3 length equals 12 residues.

The chain combines TRBV7-2 with TRBJ2-7; unclear D gene. The receptor was derived from a man in his 70s in good health. Sequencing was carried out using blood. CDR3 protein: CASSLLGGEQYF. As DNA, the CDR3 is TGTGCCAGCAGCTTACTGGGTGGCGAGCAGTACTTC.